This T cell receptor beta chain was observed in a study of blood T cell repertoires in COVID-19 (dated by TCRdb to the early 2020s). Study-level background: Collaborator samples came from the United States, Italy and Spain and covered acute and convalescent phases of COVID-19. The prospective study material was composed of cDNA or gDNA derived from T cells, B-cell-depleted T cells, or PBMCs. Deeply sampled blood TCRbeta repertoires from subjects exposed to, actively infected with, or recovered from COVID-19 were included in the dataset. The repertoires were released in a freely available public database intended as a resource for research on the immune response to SARS-CoV-2. The samples were drawn from two sources: the first 160 participants of the ongoing ImmuneRACE study, and over 950 subjects contributed by 6 global collaborators. Nearly every sample came with metadata listing a de-identified subject ID, COVID-19 status, age in years and sex. Where available, HLA class I and class II types were taken from metadata supplied by the sample provider and were not determined by assay-based typing. Paper-wide results and their limitations: The amount of clinical and demographic metadata varied by source and participant and was provided uncurated.

Remarks on this clone: This clone's antigen is unknown. The record has no base qualities; no much larger clone is one base away.

The collaborating institutions used their own protocols to collect whole blood in K2EDTA tubes. Collaborator samples were shipped for TCRbeta analysis as frozen whole blood, isolated PBMCs, or DNA extracted from either sample type. TCRbeta CDR3 regions were amplified from genomic DNA using the immunoSEQ Assay, a bias-controlled multiplex PCR. Per the original workflow: The number of nucleated cells in each sample was estimated from the amplification of reference gene primers within the assay. To quantify the absolute abundance of each unique TCRbeta CDR3 rearrangement, sequence reads were collapsed and filtered. Productive Simpson clonality was computed per sample as the square root of Simpson's diversity index over productive rearrangements. TCRdb provides this immuneACCESS table in a form limited to in-frame rearrangements. Some clones are lacking; in checked studies, under half of them reflect an unresolved V gene, and why the rest are absent is not known. That table furnishes V, J and clone size, whereas the DNA furnished D and trimming. Across this sample there are 43,000 or so clones, with 80% to 90% seen only once. Jointly, the top ten make up approximately 6% of the sample.

Sequenced sample: peripheral blood. This receptor was obtained from a woman aged 80 or older with acute or convalescent COVID-19.

CDR3 region: CATRDGVNTGELFF. The nucleotide sequence is given as TGTGCCACCAGGGACGGGGTGAACACCGGGGAGCTGTTTTTT. The V and J segments used are TRBV15 and TRBJ2-2; TRBD2 might be the D gene, on 5 matching bases. V sheds 6 bases and J sheds 1 base, leaving 9 bases between their ends. Reading the germline V gene (reference sequence) gives CDR1 LNHNV and CDR2 YYDKDF. The CDR3 runs 14 amino acids, cysteine and phenylalanine included. This entry keeps only the CDR3 DNA: 42 bases, framed from base 1.